The sequence of this T cell receptor beta chain was determined in a study of tumor-infiltrating lymphocytes in primary liver carcinoma. Unsorted whole blood served as the source of blood RNA, and germline DNA was extracted as well. The researchers produced TCR beta cDNA from roughly 500 ng total RNA with a constant-region primer. Slightly modified ARM-PCR with three nested multiplex PCR rounds yielded TCR beta libraries. For about 11 cycles apiece, the opening two PCR rounds ran with TRBV1-TRBV30 forward primers and a C-beta reverse primer. One entry per CDR3 protein results from TCRdb running MiXCR on the multiplex PCR reads. In the table there are hundreds of thousands of distinct CDR3 sequences, approximately 58% of which are singletons. Germline V gene sequence: CDR1 SGHDN, CDR2 FVKESK. The ends were cut back, 0 bases at V and 5 bases at J, with 13 bases in the middle. The CDR3 totals 15 residues.

In this sample, this clonotype turned up a few times. Source material: peripheral blood. The genes are TRBV14 and TRBJ2-5, with D possibly called TRBD1 or TRBD2 (5 bases each). The source is a woman aged 25 to 39 with primary liver carcinoma and hepatitis B virus infection. The CDR3 is CASSQESGPWETQYF. For the CDR3, the DNA is TGTGCCAGCAGCCAAGAATCGGGGCCTTGGGAGACCCAGTACTTC.